The clone carrying this T cell receptor (beta chain) has more than one count but fewer than ten. Antigen: not known. This sample is part of a study of cytomegalovirus exposure and HLA in healthy donors. The germline V gene encodes CDR1 SNHLY and CDR2 FYNNEI. This CDR3 spans 14 amino acids. V was pared by 2 bases and J by 13 bases, with 15 bases between. General study results and limits: One variant, a missense change in DCLRE1C, was linked in a later analysis to TCR beta V- and J-gene trimming. Across donors, sequencing depth was assumed by presence/absence analyses to be roughly uniform. Later analysis reportedly placed an Asian-associated ancestry cluster below the approximately 730-donor mean in N-insertions.

With 60 Vbeta and 13 Jbeta primers, the PCR was carried out. The assay was immunoSEQ multiplex PCR, and TCRdb's table has in-frame clones only and misses some. The repertoire includes 130,000 or so clones, more than 60% of them detected once, and under 7.5% sits in the top ten. This chain connects TRBV2 to TRBJ1-6; no clear D. The sequencing input was PBMCs. This receptor was taken from a woman aged 55-70 years in good health and CMV-seronegative. The CDR3 sequence: CASSELSLTNPLHF. In DNA, the CDR3 is TGTGCCAGCAGTGAATTATCCCTGACAAATCCCCTCCACTTT. The full variable domain, rest sourced from reference TRBV2 and TRBJ1-6, is EPEVTQTPSHQVTQMGQEVILRCVPISNHLYFYWYRQILGQKVEFLVSFYNNEISEKSEIFDDQFSVERPDGSNFTLKIRSTKLEDSAMYFCASSELSLTNPLHFGNGTRLTVT.